Below, 32 T cell receptor beta chains from the same sample are listed, as sequenced in a study of shared clonotypes between healthy human individuals. Naive CD8 cells were CD45RO-negative, positively selected for CCR7, excluding terminally differentiated effector memory CD45RA+ cells. Assay used: immunoSEQ multiplex PCR; TCRdb lists only in-frame clones, some missing. The data contain around 2,000,000 clones, roughly 95% of them singletons. Sequencing was done on a sample of naive CD8+ T cells sorted from blood. These receptors all stem from a young man in good health.

V gene TRBV29-1 combines with J gene TRBJ2-4; D is tentatively TRBD1 or TRBD2 (5 bases each). V was pared by 2 bases and J by 6 bases, with 11 bases between. The CDR3 sequence is 13 residues long. CDR1 is SQVTM, CDR2 ANQGSEA, per germline. CDR3 sequence (DNA): TGCAGCGTTGAATTCGGGGCCGGAAACATTCAGTACTTC. Translation gives CSVEFGAGNIQYF. Drawing the rest from reference TRBV29-1 and TRBJ2-4, the complete variable domain is SAVISQKPSRDICQRGTSLTIQCQVDSQVTMMFWYRQQPGQSLTLIATANQGSEATYESGFVIDKFPISRPNLTFSTLTVSNMSPEDSSIYLCSVEFGAGNIQYFGAGTRLSVL.

As concerns this clone: Other DNA sequences in this specimen translate into the identical CDR3. The rearrangement joins TRBV27 to TRBJ2-7; D unclear. The CDR3 sequence is 14 residues long. V dropped 1 base and J dropped 2 bases, with 9 bases sitting between them. Germline V gene lookup returns CDR1 MNHEY and CDR2 SMNVEV (reference sequence). In nucleotides, the CDR3 is TGTGCCAGCAGTTTATTAGGCCAAGCCTACGAGCAGTACTTC. It yields the protein CASSLLGQAYEQYF.

V usage is TRBV7-6 and J usage is TRBJ2-1; the match to TRBD2 covers 14 bases. The V gene's germline CDR1 is SGHVS and CDR2 FNYEAQ. V shed 5 bases, J shed 6 bases, and the junction held 21 bases outside the gene matches. The CDR3 covers 21 residues. The CDR3, as DNA: TGTGCCAGCAGCCAAACTAATCCGGGACTAGCGGGAGAAGGGATGATCAATGAGCAGTTCTTC. Its translation: CASSQTNPGLAGEGMINEQFF. Drawing the rest from reference TRBV7-6 and TRBJ2-1, the complete variable domain is GAGVSQSPRYKVTKRGQDVALRCDPISGHVSLYWYRQALGQGPEFLTYFNYEAQQDKSGLPNDRFSAERPEGSISTLTIQRTEQRDSAMYRCASSQTNPGLAGEGMINEQFFGPGTRLTVL.

The V call is TRBV4-3, the J call TRBJ2-1, with D tentatively TRBD2 (6 bases). Germline V gene sequence: CDR1 LGHNA, CDR2 YSLEER. Trimming took 0 bases from V and 6 from J, leaving 9 bases between them. This CDR3 has 14 residues. The CDR3 coding sequence is TGCGCCAGCAGCCAAGAGGCGACTAGCAATGAGCAGTTCTTC. Its translation is CASSQEATSNEQFF.

This chain uses TRBV19 with TRBJ2-1; 8 bases map to TRBD2. Looked up from germline, CDR1 is LNHDA and CDR2 is SQIVND (reference sequence). V lost 3 bases to trimming and J lost 8 bases; unmatched junction nucleotides: 3. This CDR3 is built from 13 residues. CDR3 loop: CASSMGLVYEQFF. CDR3 nucleotides: TGTGCCAGTAGTATGGGACTAGTGTATGAGCAGTTCTTC. The whole variable domain, filled in from reference TRBV19 and TRBJ2-1, reads DGGITQSPKYLFRKEGQNVTLSCEQNLNHDAMYWYRQDPGQGLRLIYYSQIVNDFQKGDIAEGYSVSREKKESFPLTVTSAQKNPTAFYLCASSMGLVYEQFFGPGTRLTVL.

This clone was counted a single time. J is TRBJ1-6 and V is TRBV19; D might be TRBD1 (5 bases). The CDR3 totals 14 residues. With 7 bases removed from V and 6 bases from J, the gap between germline ends came to 13 bases. Germline CDR1 is LNHDA and CDR2 is SQIVND (reference sequence). The CDR3 is CASTETGVNSPLHF. CDR3 in DNA: TGTGCCAGTACGGAGACGGGGGTTAATTCACCCCTCCACTTT.

The chain has TRBV7-9 and TRBJ2-3, with D perhaps matching TRBD1 or TRBD2 (5 bases each). Per the germline V gene, CDR1 is SEHNR and CDR2 is FQNEAQ (reference sequence). V was trimmed by 5 bases and J by 2 bases, leaving 20 bases between them. The CDR3 loop spans 17 amino acids. The CDR3 nucleotides read TGTGCCAGCAGCCTCGTATTGCCGGGGCCAGCCACAGATACGCAGTATTTT. Amino acids: CASSLVLPGPATDTQYF.

A remark on this clone: The same CDR3 can be traced to other DNA sequences in this sample. The chain couples TRBV13 to TRBJ1-2, with TRBD1 as a possible D gene (5 bases). V was clipped by 2 bases and J by 3 bases, with 7 bases between them. Per the germline V gene, CDR1 is PRHDT and CDR2 is FYEKMQ (reference sequence). CDR3 size: 13 residues. This CDR3 reads CASSLRGDYGYTF. CDR3 bases: TGTGCCAGCAGCTTAAGGGGCGACTATGGCTACACCTTC.

The chain has TRBV7-2 and TRBJ1-5; D not resolved. This CDR3 is 14 amino acids long. Deletions cut 3 bases from V and 4 bases from J, with 10 bases between. CDR1 is SGHTA and CDR2 is FQGNSA in the germline V gene. This CDR3 reads CASSLDHPNQPQHF. The CDR3, as DNA: TGTGCCAGCAGCTTGGACCATCCAAATCAGCCCCAGCATTTT. Complete variable domain (other parts from reference TRBV7-2 and TRBJ1-5): GAGVSQSPSNKVTEKGKDVELRCDPISGHTALYWYRQSLGQGLEFLIYFQGNSAPDKSGLPSDRFSAERTGGSVSTLTIQRTQQEDSAVYLCASSLDHPNQPQHFGDGTRLSIL.

V and J are TRBV30 and TRBJ2-7; 10 bases fit TRBD1. The length of the CDR3 is 16 residues. V was pared by 4 bases and J by 5 bases, with 14 bases of the junction left unmatched. The germline V gene has CDR1 GTSNPN and CDR2 SVGIG (reference sequence). DNA for the CDR3: TGTGCCTGGACCGTAGGAGTGACAGGGGGCAAGGACGAGCAGTACTTC. The encoded protein is CAWTVGVTGGKDEQYF.

This chain connects TRBV5-1 to TRBJ1-4; D ambiguous. Germline values: CDR1 SGHRS, CDR2 YFSETQ. This CDR3 is 10 amino acids long. V lost 6 bases and J lost 12, with 9 bases in between. CDR3: CASKAGELFF. The DNA for the CDR3 is TGCGCCAGCAAAGCAGGTGAACTGTTTTTT.

The chain recombines TRBV29-1 with TRBJ1-1, with unresolved D. Between the trimmed V and J ends, which lost 5 bases and 2 bases, there was a span of 12 bases. This CDR3 is built from 13 residues. Germline V gene sequence: CDR1 SQVTM, CDR2 ANQGSEA. The CDR3 nucleotides are TGCAGCGTTTTCGACGGCAGTAACACTGAAGCTTTCTTT. Amino acids: CSVFDGSNTEAFF.

A word on this clone: Other DNA sequences within the sample encode an identical CDR3. The V call is TRBV4-3, the J call TRBJ2-7; 10 positions agree with TRBD2. The CDR3 is made up of 14 amino acids. Trimming removed 1 base from V and 4 bases from J; junction bases left unmatched: 1. CDR1 LGHNA and CDR2 YSLEER come from the germline V gene. The CDR3 DNA follows: TGCGCCAGCAGCCAAGGGACTAGCGGATACGAGCAGTACTTC. Translating gives CASSQGTSGYEQYF.

CDR3 coding DNA: TGTGCCAGCAGTTTATTGGGTATGAACACTGAAGCTTTCTTT. This gives the protein CASSLLGMNTEAFF. V is TRBV28 and J is TRBJ1-1, with no clear D. V was pared by 1 base and J by 0 bases, with 6 bases between. Germline V lookup: CDR1 MDHEN, CDR2 SYDVKM. This CDR3 has 14 amino acids.

This clone has a single count. This chain links TRBV7-9 with TRBJ1-2; 7 positions match TRBD1. This CDR3 region has 14 residues. Trimming took 5 bases from V and 13 from J; bases not matched to a gene: 16. Germline V gives CDR1 SEHNR, CDR2 FQNEAQ (reference sequence). CDR3 sequence (DNA): TGTGCCAGCAGCCGCCCGGGACAGTTTTATGGATGCACCTTC. Translated, it gives CASSRPGQFYGCTF.

This clone was seen just once. The V call is TRBV9, the J call TRBJ2-2; D unresolved. This CDR3 region has 12 residues. Trimming shortened V by 3 bases and J by 6 bases, and 6 bases separated the two germline ends. CDR1 SGDLS and CDR2 YYNGEE come from the germline V gene. CDR3 bases: TGTGCCAGCAGCGGAGCGTCCGGGGAGCTGTTTTTT. It specifies CASSGASGELFF.

The chain has TRBV19 and TRBJ2-7; 8 bases are shared with TRBD1. The CDR3 extends over 16 amino acids. Germline CDR1 reads LNHDA; CDR2 reads SQIVND (reference sequence). Unmatched junction bases numbered 10, after V lost 3 bases and J lost 3 bases. The CDR3 DNA follows: TGTGCCAGTAGTATCGTCCGGGACAGGAATCACTACGAGCAGTACTTC. Its protein is CASSIVRDRNHYEQYF. Filled out from reference TRBV19 and TRBJ2-7, the complete variable domain reads DGGITQSPKYLFRKEGQNVTLSCEQNLNHDAMYWYRQDPGQGLRLIYYSQIVNDFQKGDIAEGYSVSREKKESFPLTVTSAQKNPTAFYLCASSIVRDRNHYEQYFGPGTRLTVT.

The chain joins TRBV4-1 to TRBJ1-2; TRBD1 matches 8 bases. V lost 0 bases, J lost 3 bases, and 9 bases stayed unmatched. This CDR3 spans 17 amino acids. The V gene's germline CDR1 is MGHRA and CDR2 YSYEKL. CDR3 protein: CASSQDWATGAYYGYTF. CDR3 nucleotide sequence: TGCGCCAGCAGCCAAGATTGGGCGACAGGGGCCTACTATGGCTACACCTTC.

This sequence joins TRBV13 and TRBJ2-5; no clear D gene. The CDR3 length is 14 residues. Deletions cut 2 bases from V and 3 bases from J, with 10 bases between. Germline V gives CDR1 PRHDT, CDR2 FYEKMQ (reference sequence). The CDR3 loop is CASSLSGSKETQYF. For the CDR3, the DNA is TGTGCCAGCAGCTTAAGTGGCAGTAAAGAGACCCAGTACTTC.

J is TRBJ2-5 and V is TRBV27; perhaps TRBD1 as D (6 bases). The germline gives CDR1 MNHEY, CDR2 SMNVEV (reference sequence). Trimming removed 4 bases from V and 5 bases from J, with 14 bases in between. The CDR3 extends over 14 amino acids. CDR3 bases: TGTGCCAGCAGTTCTTTGGGGGCGCGGGAGACCCAGTACTTC. This encodes CASSSLGARETQYF.

This rearrangement joins TRBV11-2 to TRBJ2-7; the D gene is possibly TRBD1 (7 bases). Trimming removed 1 base at V and 6 bases at J, with 13 bases between. There are 14 residues in the CDR3. Per the germline V gene, CDR1 is SGHAT and CDR2 is FQNNGV. CDR3 sequence: CASSLGTGGLEQYF. CDR3 sequence (DNA): TGTGCCAGCAGCTTAGGGACAGGAGGGCTCGAGCAGTACTTC.

The chain couples TRBV7-6 to TRBJ1-3, with 10 positions matching TRBD1. The V segment lost 1 base and the J segment 0 bases; nucleotides outside the gene matches: 3. The CDR3 sequence is 17 residues long. Germline CDR1 SGHVS, CDR2 FNYEAQ. DNA for the CDR3: TGTGCCAGCAGCTTAGGGACAGGGGGACGCTCTGGAAACACCATATATTTT. As protein: CASSLGTGGRSGNTIYF.

As to this clone: This CDR3 is also generated by other DNA sequences in the sample. The V gene is TRBV5-6, the J gene TRBJ1-5; D gene unclear. CDR3 length equals 12 residues. V was trimmed by 2 bases and J by 2 bases, leaving 2 bases between them. The germline CDR1 and CDR2 sequences are SGHDT and YYEEEE. The CDR3 nucleotides are TGTGCCAGCAGCTTCGGCAATCAGCCCCAGCATTTT. Its translation is CASSFGNQPQHF.

This rearrangement joins TRBV6-1 to TRBJ2-3; TRBD2 might be the D (6 bases). Germline values: CDR1 MNHNS, CDR2 SASEGT. V gave up 6 bases and J gave up 9 bases, with 22 bases separating them. The length of the CDR3 is 15 residues. The DNA of the CDR3 is TGTGCCAGCAGCCCAACACGCGGGACGGACCCAACGCAGTATTTT. Translation: CASSPTRGTDPTQYF.

The CDR3 bases are TGTGCCAGCAGTCCTTTAGGGGGCGCGTCCTATGGCTACACCTTC. It codes for CASSPLGGASYGYTF. This chain joins TRBV27 and TRBJ1-2, with 7 positions matching TRBD1. V lost 5 bases, J lost 4 bases, and 10 bases stayed unmatched. Germline assignment: CDR1 MNHEY and CDR2 SMNVEV (reference sequence). There are 15 residues in the CDR3.

The chain combines TRBV5-1 with TRBJ2-7, with 8 bases fitting TRBD1. Germline CDR1 SGHRS, CDR2 YFSETQ. V dropped 0 bases and J dropped 3; count of bases not matched to a gene: 5. The CDR3 covers 15 residues. CDR3 in amino acids: CASSLAADRDYEQYF. The CDR3 nucleotides read TGCGCCAGCAGCTTGGCCGCGGACAGGGACTACGAGCAGTACTTC. Combining the CDR3 with reference TRBV5-1 and TRBJ2-7 gives the whole variable domain KAGVTQTPRYLIKTRGQQVTLSCSPISGHRSVSWYQQTPGQGLQFLFEYFSETQRNKGNFPGRFSGRQFSNSRSEMNVSTLELGDSALYLCASSLAADRDYEQYFGPGTRLTVT.

The V call is TRBV7-2, the J call TRBJ2-7; maybe TRBD2 (7 bases). Deletions cut 7 bases from V and 5 bases from J, with 21 bases between. The CDR3 sequence is 15 residues long. Germline CDR1 SGHTA, CDR2 FQGNSA. CDR3 region: CASTSPGAGEDEQYF. CDR3 DNA: TGTGCCAGCACCTCTCCGGGGGCGGGAGAGGACGAGCAGTACTTC.

V and J are TRBV6-6 and TRBJ1-4, with D tentatively TRBD1 (5 bases). This CDR3 comprises 15 residues. Germline CDR1 MNHNY, CDR2 SVGAGI (reference sequence). V was trimmed by 4 bases and J by 1 base, leaving 10 bases between them. The CDR3 loop is CASSSPTETNEKLFF. CDR3 DNA: TGTGCCAGCAGTTCCCCGACAGAAACTAATGAAAAACTGTTTTTT.

The chain links TRBV4-3 to TRBJ1-1, with D hard to call. The CDR3 covers 13 residues. Germline assignment: CDR1 LGHNA and CDR2 YSLEER. The ends were cut back, 2 bases at V and 3 bases at J, with 7 bases in the middle. CDR3 DNA sequence: TGCGCCAGCAGCCAAAGACTGGACACTGAAGCTTTCTTT. This codes for CASSQRLDTEAFF.

The V gene is TRBV11-3, the J gene TRBJ2-7; a weak D match, TRBD1 (6 bases). The CDR3 extends over 13 amino acids. V was cut by 5 bases and J by 3 bases, with 11 bases left in between. Germline V CDR1 and CDR2: SGHNT, YENEEA. The CDR3, as DNA: TGTGCCAGCAGCAACCGACAGGACTACGAGCAGTACTTC. Protein product: CASSNRQDYEQYF.

This clone was recorded only once. The DNA for the CDR3 is TGTGCCTGGAGTCCAGGGACAGGTGGCTACACCTTC. This sequence encodes CAWSPGTGGYTF. The chain uses TRBV30 and TRBJ1-2; 8 bases agree with TRBD1. Trimming at V came to 2 bases and at J to 7 bases, leaving 3 bases not matched to a gene. This CDR3 spans 12 amino acids. CDR1 is GTSNPN and CDR2 is SVGIG in the germline V gene (reference sequence).

CDR3 in amino acids: CASSQDQGLYSEQFF. CDR3 coding DNA: TGCGCCAGCAGCCAAGATCAGGGACTTTATAGTGAGCAGTTCTTC. The chain has TRBV4-3 and TRBJ2-1; a possible D gene is TRBD2 (6 bases). Trimming stripped 0 bases from V and 9 bases from J, with 15 bases between. In germline, CDR1 is LGHNA, CDR2 YSLEER. CDR3 length: 15 amino acids.